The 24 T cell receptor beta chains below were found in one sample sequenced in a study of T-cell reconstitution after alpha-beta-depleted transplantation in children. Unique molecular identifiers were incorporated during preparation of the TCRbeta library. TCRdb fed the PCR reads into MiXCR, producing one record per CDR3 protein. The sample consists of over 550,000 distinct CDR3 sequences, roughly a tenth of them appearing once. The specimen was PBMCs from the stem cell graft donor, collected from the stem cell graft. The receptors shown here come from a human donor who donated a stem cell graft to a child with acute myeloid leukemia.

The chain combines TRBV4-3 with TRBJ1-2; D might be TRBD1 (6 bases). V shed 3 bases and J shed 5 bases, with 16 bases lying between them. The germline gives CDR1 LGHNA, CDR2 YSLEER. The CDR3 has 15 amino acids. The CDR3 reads CASSHLGGGPYGYTF. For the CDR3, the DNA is TGCGCCAGCAGCCATCTAGGGGGGGGTCCTTATGGCTACACCTTC.

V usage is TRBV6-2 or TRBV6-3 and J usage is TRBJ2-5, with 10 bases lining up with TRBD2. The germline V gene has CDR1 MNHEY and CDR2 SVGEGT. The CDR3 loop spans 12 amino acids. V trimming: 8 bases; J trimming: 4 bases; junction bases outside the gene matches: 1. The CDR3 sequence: CASRTSGETQYF. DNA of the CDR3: TGTGCCAGCCGGACTAGCGGAGAGACCCAGTACTTC.

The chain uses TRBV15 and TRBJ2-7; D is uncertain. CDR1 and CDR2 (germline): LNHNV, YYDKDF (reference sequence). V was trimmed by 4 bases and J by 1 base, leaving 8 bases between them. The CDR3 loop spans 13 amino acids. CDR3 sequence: CATSKDKSYEQYF. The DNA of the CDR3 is TGTGCCACCAGCAAAGATAAGTCCTACGAGCAGTACTTC.

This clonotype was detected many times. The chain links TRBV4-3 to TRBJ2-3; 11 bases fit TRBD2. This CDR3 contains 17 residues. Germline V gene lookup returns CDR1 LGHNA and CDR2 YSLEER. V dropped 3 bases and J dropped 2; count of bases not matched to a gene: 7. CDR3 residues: CASSQVGTSGYTDTQYF. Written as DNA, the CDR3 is TGCGCCAGCAGCCAGGTTGGGACTAGCGGATACACAGATACGCAGTATTTT.

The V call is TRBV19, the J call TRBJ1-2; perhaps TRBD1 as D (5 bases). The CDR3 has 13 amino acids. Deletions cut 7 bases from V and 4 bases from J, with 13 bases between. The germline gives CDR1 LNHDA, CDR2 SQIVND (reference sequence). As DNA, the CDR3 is TGTGCCAGTACCGTGCGGGGCCTCTATGGCTACACCTTC. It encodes CASTVRGLYGYTF.

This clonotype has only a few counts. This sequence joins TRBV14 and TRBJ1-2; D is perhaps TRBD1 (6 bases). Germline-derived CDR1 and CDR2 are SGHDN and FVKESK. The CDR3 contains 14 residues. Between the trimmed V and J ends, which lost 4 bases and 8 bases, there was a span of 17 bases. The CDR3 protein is CASSPYMRGGGYTF. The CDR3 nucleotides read TGTGCCAGCAGCCCCTACATGAGGGGGGGCGGCTACACCTTC.

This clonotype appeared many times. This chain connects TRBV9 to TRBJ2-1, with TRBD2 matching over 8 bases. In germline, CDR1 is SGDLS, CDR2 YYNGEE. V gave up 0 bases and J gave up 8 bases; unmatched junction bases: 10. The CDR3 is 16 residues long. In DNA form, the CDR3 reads TGTGCCAGCAGCGTAGTTGGAACGGGAGGGTCCCATGAGCAGTTCTTC. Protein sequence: CASSVVGTGGSHEQFF.

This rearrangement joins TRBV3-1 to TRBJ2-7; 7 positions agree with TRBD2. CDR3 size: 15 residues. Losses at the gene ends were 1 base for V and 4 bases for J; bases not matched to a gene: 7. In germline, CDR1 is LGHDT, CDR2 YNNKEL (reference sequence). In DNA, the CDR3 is TGTGCCAGCAGCCAAGTGAGCGGGAAGGAATACGAGCAGTACTTC. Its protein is CASSQVSGKEYEQYF.

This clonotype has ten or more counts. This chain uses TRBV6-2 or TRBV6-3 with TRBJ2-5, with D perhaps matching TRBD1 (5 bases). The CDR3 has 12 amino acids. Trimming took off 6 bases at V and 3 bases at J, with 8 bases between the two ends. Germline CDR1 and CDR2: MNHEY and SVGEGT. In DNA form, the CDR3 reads TGTGCCAGCAGATGGACAAAAGAGACCCAGTACTTC. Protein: CASRWTKETQYF.

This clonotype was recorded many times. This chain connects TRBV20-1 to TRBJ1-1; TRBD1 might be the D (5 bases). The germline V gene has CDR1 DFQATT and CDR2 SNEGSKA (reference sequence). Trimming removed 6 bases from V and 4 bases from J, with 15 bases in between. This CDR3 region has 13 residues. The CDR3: CSARRGGGTEAFF. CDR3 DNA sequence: TGCAGTGCCCGAAGAGGCGGGGGCACTGAAGCTTTCTTT.

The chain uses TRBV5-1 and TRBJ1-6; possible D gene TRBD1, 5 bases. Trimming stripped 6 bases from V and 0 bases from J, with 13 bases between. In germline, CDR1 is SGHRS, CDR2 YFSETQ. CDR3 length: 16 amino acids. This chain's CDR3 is CASKGGGDSYNSPLHF. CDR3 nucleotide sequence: TGCGCCAGCAAAGGTGGGGGGGACTCCTATAATTCACCCCTCCACTTT.

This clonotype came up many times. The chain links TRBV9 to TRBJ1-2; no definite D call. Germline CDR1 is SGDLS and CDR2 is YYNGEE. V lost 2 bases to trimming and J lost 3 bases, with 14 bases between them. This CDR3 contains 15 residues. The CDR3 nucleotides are TGTGCCAGCAGCGTTTCAGTATCCCCGGACTATGGCTACACCTTC. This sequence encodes CASSVSVSPDYGYTF.

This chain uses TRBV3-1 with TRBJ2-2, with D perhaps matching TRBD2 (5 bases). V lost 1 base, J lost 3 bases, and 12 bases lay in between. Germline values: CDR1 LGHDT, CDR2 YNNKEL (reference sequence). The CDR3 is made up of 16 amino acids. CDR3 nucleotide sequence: TGTGCCAGCAGCCAAGGTTATGGAGGCGACACCGGGGAGCTGTTTTTT. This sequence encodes CASSQGYGGDTGELFF.

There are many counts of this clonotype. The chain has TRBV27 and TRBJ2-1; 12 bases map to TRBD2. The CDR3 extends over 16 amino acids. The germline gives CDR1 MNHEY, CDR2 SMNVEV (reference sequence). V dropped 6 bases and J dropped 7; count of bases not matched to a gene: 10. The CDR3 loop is CASRGRLAGDSNEQFF. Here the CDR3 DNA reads TGTGCCAGCAGAGGCCGACTAGCGGGAGATTCAAATGAGCAGTTCTTC.

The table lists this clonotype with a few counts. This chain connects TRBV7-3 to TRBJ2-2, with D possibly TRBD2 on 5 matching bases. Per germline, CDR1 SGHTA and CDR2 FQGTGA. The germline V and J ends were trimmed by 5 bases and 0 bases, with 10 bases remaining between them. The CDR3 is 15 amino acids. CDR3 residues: CASSPLGPNTGELFF. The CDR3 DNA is TGTGCCAGCAGCCCACTAGGGCCGAACACCGGGGAGCTGTTTTTT.

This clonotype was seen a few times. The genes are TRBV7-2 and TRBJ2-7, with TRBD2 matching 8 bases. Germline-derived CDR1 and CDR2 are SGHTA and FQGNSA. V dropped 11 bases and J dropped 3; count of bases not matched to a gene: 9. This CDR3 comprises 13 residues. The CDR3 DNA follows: TGTGCCGGGGGAGCGGGAGTAGGCTACGAGCAGTACTTC. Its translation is CAGGAGVGYEQYF.

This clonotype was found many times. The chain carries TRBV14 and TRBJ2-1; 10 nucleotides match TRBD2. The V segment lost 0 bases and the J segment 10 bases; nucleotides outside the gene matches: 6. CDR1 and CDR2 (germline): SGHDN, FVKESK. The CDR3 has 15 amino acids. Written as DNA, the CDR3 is TGTGCCAGCAGCCAAGATAGTAGGACTAGCGGAGAGCAGTTCTTC. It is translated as CASSQDSRTSGEQFF.

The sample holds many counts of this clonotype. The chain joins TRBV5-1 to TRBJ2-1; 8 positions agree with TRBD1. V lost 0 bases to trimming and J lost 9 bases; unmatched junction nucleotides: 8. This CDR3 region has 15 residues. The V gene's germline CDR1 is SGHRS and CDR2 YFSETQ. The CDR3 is CASSLADREAGEQFF. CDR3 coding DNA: TGCGCCAGCAGCTTGGCGGACAGGGAAGCTGGTGAGCAGTTCTTC.

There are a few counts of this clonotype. CDR3 in amino acids: CSARERTLGNEQYF. In DNA form, the CDR3 reads TGCAGTGCTAGAGAGCGGACTTTGGGGAACGAGCAGTACTTC. The genes are TRBV20-1 and TRBJ2-7, with D tentatively TRBD2 (5 bases). The germline V gene has CDR1 DFQATT and CDR2 SNEGSKA (reference sequence). The CDR3 consists of 14 residues. The ends were cut back, 0 bases at V and 5 bases at J, with 14 bases in the middle.

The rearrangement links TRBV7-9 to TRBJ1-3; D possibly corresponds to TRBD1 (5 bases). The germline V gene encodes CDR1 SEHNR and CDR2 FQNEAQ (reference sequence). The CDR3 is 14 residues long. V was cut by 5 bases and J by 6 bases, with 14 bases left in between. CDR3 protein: CASSPWGRENTIYF. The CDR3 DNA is TGTGCCAGCAGCCCGTGGGGCCGCGAAAACACCATATATTTT.

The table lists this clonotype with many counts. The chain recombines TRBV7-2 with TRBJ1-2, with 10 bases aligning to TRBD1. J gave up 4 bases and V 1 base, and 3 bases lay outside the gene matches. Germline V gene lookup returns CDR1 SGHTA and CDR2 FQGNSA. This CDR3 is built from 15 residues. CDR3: CASSLGTGGSYGYTF. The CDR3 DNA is TGTGCCAGCAGCTTAGGGACAGGGGGAAGCTATGGCTACACCTTC.

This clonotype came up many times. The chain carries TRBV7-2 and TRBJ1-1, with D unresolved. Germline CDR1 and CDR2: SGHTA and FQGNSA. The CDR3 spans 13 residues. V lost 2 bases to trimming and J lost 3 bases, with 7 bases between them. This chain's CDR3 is CASSLTGDTEAFF. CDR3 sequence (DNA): TGTGCCAGCAGCTTAACGGGTGACACTGAAGCTTTCTTT.

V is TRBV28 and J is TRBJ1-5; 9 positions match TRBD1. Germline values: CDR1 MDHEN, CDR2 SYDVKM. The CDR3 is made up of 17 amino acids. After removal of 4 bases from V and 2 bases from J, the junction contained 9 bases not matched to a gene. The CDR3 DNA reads TGTGCCAGCAGTTCTCAGACAGGGGGATCGGGCAATCAGCCCCAGCATTTT. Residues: CASSSQTGGSGNQPQHF.

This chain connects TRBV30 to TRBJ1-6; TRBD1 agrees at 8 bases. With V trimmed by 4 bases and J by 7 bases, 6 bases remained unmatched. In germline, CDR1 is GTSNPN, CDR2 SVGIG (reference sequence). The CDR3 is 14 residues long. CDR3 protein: CAWNGRGQNSPLHF. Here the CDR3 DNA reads TGTGCCTGGAATGGCAGGGGGCAGAATTCACCCCTCCACTTT.